This T cell receptor (beta chain) comes out of a study of T cell responses to AZD1222 COVID-19 vaccine. Study-wide findings and caveats: Distributed over spike, vaccine-associated CD4 TCRs predominated at 160-218 and 743-854. AZD1222 recipients seropositive at baseline numbered only six. Nearly half of spike-specific TCRs reportedly target unmutated variant regions.

With respect to this clone: The antigen remains undetermined.

After removal of 1 base from V and 4 bases from J, the junction contained 8 bases not matched to a gene. Germline CDR1 LGHDT, CDR2 YNNKEL (reference sequence). This CDR3 spans 18 amino acids. The assay was immunoSEQ multiplex PCR, and TCRdb's table has in-frame clones only and misses some. The sample yields about 140,000 clones, 85% to 95% seen once. This TCR was sampled from an adult in good health. Material: peripheral blood, obtained on day 0 of MenACWY control vaccination. J is TRBJ2-3 and V is TRBV3-1 (or the pseudogene TRBV3-2), with 13 bases aligning to TRBD2. CDR3 nucleotide sequence: TGTGCCAGCAGCCAAGGAACTAGCGGGGGGGTTTCAGCAGATACGCAGTATTTT. It encodes CASSQGTSGGVSADTQYF.